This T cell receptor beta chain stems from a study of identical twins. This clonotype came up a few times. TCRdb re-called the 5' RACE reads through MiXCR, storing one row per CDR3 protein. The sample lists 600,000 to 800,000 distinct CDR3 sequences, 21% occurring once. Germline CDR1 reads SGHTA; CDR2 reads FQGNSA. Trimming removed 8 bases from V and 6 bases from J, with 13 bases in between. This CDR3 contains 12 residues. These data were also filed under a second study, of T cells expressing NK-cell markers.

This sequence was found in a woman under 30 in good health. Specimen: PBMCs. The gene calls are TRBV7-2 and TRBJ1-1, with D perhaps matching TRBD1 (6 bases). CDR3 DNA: TGTGCCAGCGTCTTAAACAGGGCTGAAGCTTTCTTT. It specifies CASVLNRAEAFF.